This TCR beta chain was retrieved from a study of prognosis after radiotherapy for stage I lung cancer. Whole-study results and caveats: The tumor specificity of expanded TCR clones remained undetermined.

Two-round multiplex PCR on genomic DNA was the method by which TCR beta CDR3 was amplified. Gene-specific TRBV and TRBJ primers were used in PCR round one. TCRdb analysed the multiplex PCR reads with MiXCR anew, one entry per CDR3 protein. The table records 20,000 to 30,000 distinct CDR3 sequences, around 40% of them present only once. The V gene lost 6 bases and the J gene lost 7 bases, with 16 bases spanning the gap. Per the germline V gene, CDR1 is MNHEY and CDR2 is SMNVEV (reference sequence). There are 14 residues in the CDR3. The sample holds many counts of this clonotype. The antigen remains unidentified.

The specimen comprised PBMCs, sampled before or after stereotactic body radiation therapy (not recorded which). V usage is TRBV27 and J usage is TRBJ1-5, with a possible D match to TRBD1 (6 bases). This sequence originates from a donor over 45 with non-small cell lung cancer. This CDR3 reads CASSNVGGEQPQHF. CDR3 DNA: TGTGCCAGCAGCAACGTGGGGGGCGAGCAGCCCCAGCATTTT.